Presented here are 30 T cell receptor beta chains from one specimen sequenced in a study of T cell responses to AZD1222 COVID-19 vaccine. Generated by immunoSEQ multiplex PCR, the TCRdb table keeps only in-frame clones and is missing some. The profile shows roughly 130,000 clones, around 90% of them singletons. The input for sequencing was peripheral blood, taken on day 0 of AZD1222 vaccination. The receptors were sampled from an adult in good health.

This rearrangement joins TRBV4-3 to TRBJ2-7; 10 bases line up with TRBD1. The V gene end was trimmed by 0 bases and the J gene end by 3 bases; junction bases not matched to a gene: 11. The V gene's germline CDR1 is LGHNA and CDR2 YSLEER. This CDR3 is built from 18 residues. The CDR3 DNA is TGCGCCAGCAGCCAAGAAAGGGGACAGGGGAACGTCGGCTACGAGCAGTACTTC. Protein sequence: CASSQERGQGNVGYEQYF.

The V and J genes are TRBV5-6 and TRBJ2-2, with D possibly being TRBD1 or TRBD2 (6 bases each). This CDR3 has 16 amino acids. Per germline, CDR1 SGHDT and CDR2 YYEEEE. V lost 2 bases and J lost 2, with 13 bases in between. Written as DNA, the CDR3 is TGTGCCAGCAGCTTATCACCGGGGGCAAACACCGGGGAGCTGTTTTTT. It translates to CASSLSPGANTGELFF.

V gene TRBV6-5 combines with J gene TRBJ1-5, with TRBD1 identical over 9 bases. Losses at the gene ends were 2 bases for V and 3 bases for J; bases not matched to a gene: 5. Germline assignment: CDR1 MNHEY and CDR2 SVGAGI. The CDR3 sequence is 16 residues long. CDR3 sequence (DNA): TGTGCCAGCAGTTACGGACAGGGGTCCCTCAATCAGCCCCAGCATTTT. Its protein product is CASSYGQGSLNQPQHF.

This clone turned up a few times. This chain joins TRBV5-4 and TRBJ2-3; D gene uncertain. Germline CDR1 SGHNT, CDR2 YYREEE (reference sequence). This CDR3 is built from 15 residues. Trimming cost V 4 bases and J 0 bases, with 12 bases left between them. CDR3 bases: TGTGCCAGCAGCGGCAATATAGGAAGCACAGATACGCAGTATTTT. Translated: CASSGNIGSTDTQYF.

The chain's CDR3 is CASSLGPTYEQYF. DNA of the CDR3: TGTGCCAGCAGCTTGGGACCAACCTACGAGCAGTACTTC. The chain links TRBV5-6 to TRBJ2-7; D not resolved. The V end was cut by 0 bases, the J end by 2 bases, with 6 bases between. Germline V gene lookup returns CDR1 SGHDT and CDR2 YYEEEE. CDR3 length: 13 amino acids.

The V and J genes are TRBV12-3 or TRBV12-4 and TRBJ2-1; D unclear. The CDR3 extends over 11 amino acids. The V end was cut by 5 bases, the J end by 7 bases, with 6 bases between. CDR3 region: CASSPLNEQFF. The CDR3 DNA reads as TGTGCCAGCAGTCCCTTGAATGAGCAGTTCTTC.

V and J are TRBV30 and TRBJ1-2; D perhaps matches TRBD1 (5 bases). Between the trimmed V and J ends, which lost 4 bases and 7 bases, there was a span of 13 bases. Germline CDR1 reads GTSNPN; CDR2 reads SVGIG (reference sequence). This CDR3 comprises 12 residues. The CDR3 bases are TGTGCCTGGACGGGCGGGGCGTTTGGCTACACCTTC. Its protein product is CAWTGGAFGYTF.

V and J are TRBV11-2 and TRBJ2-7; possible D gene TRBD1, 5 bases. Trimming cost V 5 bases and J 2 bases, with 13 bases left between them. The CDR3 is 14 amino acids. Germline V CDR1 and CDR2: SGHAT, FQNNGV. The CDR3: CASSQLDRTYEQYF. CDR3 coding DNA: TGTGCCAGCAGCCAACTCGACAGAACCTACGAGCAGTACTTC.

DNA of the CDR3: TGCAGCGTTGGCCCCCGACAGGGAACCTATGGCTACACCTTC. It codes for CSVGPRQGTYGYTF. The J gene is TRBJ1-2, the V gene TRBV29-1; 7 bases map to TRBD1. The CDR3 length is 14 residues. With 4 bases clipped from V and 4 bases from J, the junction kept 9 bases outside the gene matches. Per germline, CDR1 SQVTM and CDR2 ANQGSEA.

The chain's CDR3 is CASSRDRGSYEQYF. The CDR3 coding sequence is TGTGCCAGCAGCCGGGACAGGGGGTCCTACGAGCAGTACTTC. The chain carries TRBV6-5 and TRBJ2-7, with TRBD1 matching 11 bases. With 6 bases clipped from V and 1 base from J, the junction kept 2 bases outside the gene matches. The CDR3 is made up of 14 amino acids. Germline values: CDR1 MNHEY, CDR2 SVGAGI.

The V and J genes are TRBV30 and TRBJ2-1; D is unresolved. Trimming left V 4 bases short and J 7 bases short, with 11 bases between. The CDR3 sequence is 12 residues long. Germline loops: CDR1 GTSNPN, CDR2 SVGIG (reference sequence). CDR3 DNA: TGTGCCTGGAACCAAGGTCAGAATGAGCAGTTCTTC. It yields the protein CAWNQGQNEQFF.

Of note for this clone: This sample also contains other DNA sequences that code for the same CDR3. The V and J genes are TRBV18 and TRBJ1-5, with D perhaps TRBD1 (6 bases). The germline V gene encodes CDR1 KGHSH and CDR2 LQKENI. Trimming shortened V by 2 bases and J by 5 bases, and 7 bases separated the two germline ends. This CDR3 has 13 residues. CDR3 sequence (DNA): TGTGCCAGCTCACCAGGGGGCTATCAGCCCCAGCATTTT. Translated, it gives CASSPGGYQPQHF.

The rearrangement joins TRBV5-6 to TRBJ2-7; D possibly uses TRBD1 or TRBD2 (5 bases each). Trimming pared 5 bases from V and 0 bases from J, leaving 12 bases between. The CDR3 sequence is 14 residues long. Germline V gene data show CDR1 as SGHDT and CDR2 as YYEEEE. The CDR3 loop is CASSYLGTSYEQYF. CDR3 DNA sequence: TGTGCCAGCAGTTATCTCGGGACCTCCTACGAGCAGTACTTC.

The CDR3 here is CASSYSQGGTEAFF. In nucleotides, the CDR3 is TGTGCCAGCAGTTACTCTCAGGGGGGCACTGAAGCTTTCTTT. This chain joins TRBV6-5 and TRBJ1-1; 7 bases are shared with TRBD1. V shed 0 bases and J 4 bases; nucleotides not matched to a gene: 2. Germline V gene data show CDR1 as MNHEY and CDR2 as SVGAGI. This CDR3 contains 14 residues.

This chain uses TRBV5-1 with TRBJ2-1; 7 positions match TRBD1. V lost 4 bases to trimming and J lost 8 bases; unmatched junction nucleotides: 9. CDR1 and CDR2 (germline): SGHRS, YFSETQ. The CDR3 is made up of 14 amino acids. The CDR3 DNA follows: TGCGCCAGCAGCCAAGGACAGGTATGGGATGAGCAGTTCTTC. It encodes CASSQGQVWDEQFF.

The CDR3 region has the DNA TGTGCCAGCAGCCCGGGGACAGGGGGCGCGCCAGATACGCAGTATTTT. As protein: CASSPGTGGAPDTQYF. V usage is TRBV13 and J usage is TRBJ2-3, with 12 bases lining up with TRBD1. Germline assignment: CDR1 PRHDT and CDR2 FYEKMQ (reference sequence). The CDR3 spans 16 residues. The V segment lost 5 bases and the J segment 4 bases; nucleotides outside the gene matches: 7.

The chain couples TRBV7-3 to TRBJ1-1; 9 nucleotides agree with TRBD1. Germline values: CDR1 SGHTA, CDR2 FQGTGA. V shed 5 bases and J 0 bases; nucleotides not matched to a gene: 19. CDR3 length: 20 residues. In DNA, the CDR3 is TGTGCCAGCAGCCCACACAGGGGGCGCCCGGGACAGGGACTGAACACTGAAGCTTTCTTT. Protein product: CASSPHRGRPGQGLNTEAFF.

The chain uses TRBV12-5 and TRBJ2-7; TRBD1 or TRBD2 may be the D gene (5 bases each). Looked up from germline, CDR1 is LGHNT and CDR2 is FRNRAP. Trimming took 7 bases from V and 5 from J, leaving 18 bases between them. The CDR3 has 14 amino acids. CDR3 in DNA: TGTGCTAGTGCCGGGGACGGCCGTCCTAACGAGCAGTACTTC. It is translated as CASAGDGRPNEQYF.

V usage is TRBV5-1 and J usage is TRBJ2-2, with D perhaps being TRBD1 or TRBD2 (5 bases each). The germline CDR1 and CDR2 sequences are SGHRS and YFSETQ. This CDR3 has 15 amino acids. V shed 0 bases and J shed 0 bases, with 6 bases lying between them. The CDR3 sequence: CASSLGGTNTGELFF. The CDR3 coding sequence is TGCGCCAGCAGCTTGGGGGGGACGAACACCGGGGAGCTGTTTTTT.

CDR3 bases: TGTGCCAGCAGCGGGGATGGTAGCGGGGTTTTCGAGGTAGACGAGCAGTACTTC. Encoded protein: CASSGDGSGVFEVDEQYF. J is TRBJ2-7 and V is TRBV2, with TRBD2 matching 8 bases. With V trimmed by 6 bases and J by 5 bases, 21 bases remained unmatched. The CDR3 sequence is 18 residues long. CDR1 and CDR2 from the germline V gene are SNHLY and FYNNEI. The entire variable domain, with the rest obtained from reference TRBV2 and TRBJ2-7, is as follows: EPEVTQTPSHQVTQMGQEVILRCVPISNHLYFYWYRQILGQKVEFLVSFYNNEISEKSEIFDDQFSVERPDGSNFTLKIRSTKLEDSAMYFCASSGDGSGVFEVDEQYFGPGTRLTVT.

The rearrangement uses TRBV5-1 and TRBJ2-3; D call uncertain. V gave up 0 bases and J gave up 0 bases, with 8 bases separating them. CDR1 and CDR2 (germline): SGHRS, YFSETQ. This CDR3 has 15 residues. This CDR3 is CASSLDSYSTDTQYF. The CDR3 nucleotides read TGCGCCAGCAGCTTGGACAGCTATAGCACAGATACGCAGTATTTT.

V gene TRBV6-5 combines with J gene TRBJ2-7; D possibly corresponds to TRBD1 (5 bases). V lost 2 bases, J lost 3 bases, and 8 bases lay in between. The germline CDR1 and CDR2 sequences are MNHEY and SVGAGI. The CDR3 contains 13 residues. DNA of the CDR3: TGTGCCAGCAGTTACGGTGACAGCTACGAGCAGTACTTC. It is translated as CASSYGDSYEQYF.

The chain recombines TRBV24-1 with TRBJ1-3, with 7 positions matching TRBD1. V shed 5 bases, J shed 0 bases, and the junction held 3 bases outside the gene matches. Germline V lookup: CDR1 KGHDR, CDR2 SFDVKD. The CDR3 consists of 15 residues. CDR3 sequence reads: CATSAAGGSGNTIYF. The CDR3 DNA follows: TGTGCCACCAGTGCGGCAGGGGGCTCTGGAAACACCATATATTTT.

The CDR3 reads CASTLQGRYGYTF. The DNA of the CDR3 is TGTGCCAGCACCCTACAGGGGAGGTATGGCTACACCTTC. V usage is TRBV5-4 and J usage is TRBJ1-2; 7 nucleotides match TRBD1. There are 13 residues in the CDR3. From germline, CDR1 is SGHNT and CDR2 YYREEE (reference sequence). The trim removed 6 bases at V and 5 bases at J, leaving 7 bases unmatched.

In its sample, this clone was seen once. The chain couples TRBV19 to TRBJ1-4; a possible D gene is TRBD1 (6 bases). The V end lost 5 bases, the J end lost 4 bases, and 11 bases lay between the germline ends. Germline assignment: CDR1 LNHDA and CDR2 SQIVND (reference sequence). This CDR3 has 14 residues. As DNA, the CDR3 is TGTGCCAGTAGTGAACAGGGCTTTAATGAAAAACTGTTTTTT. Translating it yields CASSEQGFNEKLFF.

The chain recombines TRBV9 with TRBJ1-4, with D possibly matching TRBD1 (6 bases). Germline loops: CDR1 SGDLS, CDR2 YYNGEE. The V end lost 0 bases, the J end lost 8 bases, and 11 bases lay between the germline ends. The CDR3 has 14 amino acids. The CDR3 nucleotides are TGTGCCAGCAGCGTAGATAACGGGGGCGAAAAACTGTTTTTT. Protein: CASSVDNGGEKLFF.

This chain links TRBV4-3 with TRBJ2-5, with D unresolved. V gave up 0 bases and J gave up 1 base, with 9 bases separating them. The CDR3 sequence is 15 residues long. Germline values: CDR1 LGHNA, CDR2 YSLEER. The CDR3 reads CASSQDLAVQETQYF. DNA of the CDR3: TGCGCCAGCAGCCAAGATTTGGCAGTCCAAGAGACCCAGTACTTC.

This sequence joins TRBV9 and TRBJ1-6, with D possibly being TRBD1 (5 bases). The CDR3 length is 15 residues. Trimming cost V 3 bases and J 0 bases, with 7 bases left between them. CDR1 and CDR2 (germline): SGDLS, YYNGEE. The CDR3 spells CASSGGSSYNSPLHF. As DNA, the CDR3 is TGTGCCAGCAGCGGGGGGAGCTCCTATAATTCACCCCTCCACTTT.

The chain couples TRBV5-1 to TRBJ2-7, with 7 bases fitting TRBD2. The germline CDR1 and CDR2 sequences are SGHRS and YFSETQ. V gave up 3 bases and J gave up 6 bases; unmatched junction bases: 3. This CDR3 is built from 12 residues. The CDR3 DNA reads TGCGCCAGCAGCTCCACTAGCGCCGAGCAGTACTTC. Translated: CASSSTSAEQYF.

CDR3 nucleotides: TGTGCCACCAGTGACCGGACAGGGTCCCTCTACGAGCAGTACTTC. This codes for CATSDRTGSLYEQYF. The V call is TRBV24-1, the J call TRBJ2-7; 8 nucleotides line up with TRBD1. Germline CDR1 KGHDR, CDR2 SFDVKD. The CDR3 spans 15 residues. Germline trimming cut 4 bases from V and 3 bases from J; bases unmatched to any gene: 7.